This T cell receptor beta chain derives from a study of blood T cell repertoires in COVID-19. Across the whole study: The origin of the acute and convalescent COVID-19 samples was the United States, Italy and Spain. In each case, the material was cDNA or gDNA derived from T cells, B-cell-depleted T cells, or PBMCs.

This CDR3 is built from 14 residues. The trim removed 9 bases at V and 3 bases at J, leaving 11 bases unmatched. CDR1 and CDR2 from the germline V gene are SNHLY and FYNNEI. In the original workflow: From reference gene primer amplification, estimates of nucleated cell counts were derived. The protocol was immunoSEQ multiplex PCR, while the TCRdb copy is restricted to in-frame clones and leaves out a portion. Clone size and V and J calls were adopted from that table, with D and trimming inferred from the DNA. The sample holds fewer than 150,000 clones; roughly 85% are singletons and the top ten take 2.5% to 3%.

The sample comprised peripheral blood. The chain carries TRBV2 and TRBJ2-7; 7 nucleotides match TRBD2. This sequence was found in a man in his fifties or sixties with acute or convalescent COVID-19. The CDR3 here is CARGRRTGGYEQYF. The CDR3 region has the DNA TGTGCCAGAGGGCGAAGGACGGGAGGCTACGAGCAGTACTTC.